This T cell receptor beta chain appears in the sequencing data of a study of T cells after yellow fever vaccination. Study background: Low-cell-number fractions underwent preparation using SMART-Seq v4 Ultra Low Input. Study-wide results and limits: Abundant clonotypes from the bulk population could get into FACS-sorted repertoires as contaminants.

V was trimmed by 5 bases and J by 4 bases, leaving 12 bases between them. Germline CDR1 reads SGHTA; CDR2 reads FQGNSA. The CDR3 is made up of 14 amino acids. Making TCR cDNA involved 5'RACE template switching, which added UMIs and a universal primer site. From the 5' RACE reads, TCRdb called clonotypes with MiXCR, one entry per CDR3 protein. The sample carries hundreds of thousands of distinct CDR3 sequences, roughly an eighth recorded once. The sample holds a few counts of this clonotype. Its antigen is unknown. The TCR originated in a man aged 30 to 39 who received the YFV17D yellow fever vaccine. The V and J genes are TRBV7-2 and TRBJ2-1; D not resolved. Sequencing used PBMCs, obtained on the day of the yellow fever booster vaccination. This chain's CDR3 is CASSQVGGYNEQFF. CDR3 sequence (DNA): TGTGCCAGCAGCCAGGTTGGCGGATACAATGAGCAGTTCTTC.